What follows describes a single T cell receptor (beta chain). Its specificity is unknown. J gave up 3 bases and V 4 bases, and 1 base lay outside the gene matches. Germline loops: CDR1 SQVTM, CDR2 ANQGSEA. There are 13 residues in the CDR3. The PCR employed 60 Vbeta primers together with 13 Jbeta primers. TCRdb's table, derived via immunoSEQ multiplex PCR, lists solely in-frame clones and lacks some. This table holds approximately 140,000 clones, over 60% found once. This specimen comes from a study of cytomegalovirus exposure and HLA in healthy donors. Study findings and constraints: A later analysis reportedly found that, within productive TCRs, an Asian-associated ancestry cluster had fewer N-insertions than the mean observed across the approximately 600 donors. A link between a missense DCLRE1C variant and TCR beta V- and J-gene trimming emerged from a later analysis.

The clonotype originates from a man aged 40-49 years in good health and CMV-seropositive. The sequenced material came from PBMCs. The chain recombines TRBV29-1 with TRBJ2-3; 10 bases agree with TRBD1. The CDR3 here is CSVGTGGTDTQYF. CDR3 bases: TGCAGCGTTGGGACAGGGGGTACAGATACGCAGTATTTT.